The 4 T cell receptor beta chains below all came from one sample that was sequenced in a study of shared clonotypes between healthy human individuals. The protocol was immunoSEQ multiplex PCR, while the TCRdb copy is restricted to in-frame clones and leaves out a portion. The repertoire holds about 680,000 clones, with approximately 79% as singletons. The sample comprised memory CD4+ T cells sorted from blood. Specified subset: CD45RA-negative fraction. Receptor source: a woman in her 30s in good health.

The sample holds a few counts of this clone. Other DNA sequences of this sample code for an identical CDR3. V is TRBV28 and J is TRBJ2-7; 9 nucleotides match TRBD1. The CDR3 is 13 amino acids. J was trimmed by 5 bases and V by 6 bases; bases with no gene match: 5. Germline V gene data show CDR1 as MDHEN and CDR2 as SYDVKM. CDR3 protein: CASSPGQGNEQYF. Here the CDR3 DNA reads TGTGCCAGCAGCCCGGGACAGGGAAACGAGCAGTACTTC.

V and J are TRBV4-1 and TRBJ2-3, with a tentative D call TRBD2 (5 bases). The V gene's germline CDR1 is MGHRA and CDR2 YSYEKL. V lost 4 bases and J 0 bases, leaving 14 bases between the germline ends. The CDR3 contains 16 residues. This CDR3 is CASSLYSTGSTDTQYF. The CDR3 bases are TGCGCCAGCAGCCTATACTCGACGGGAAGCACAGATACGCAGTATTTT.

The V and J genes are TRBV2 and TRBJ2-3; D may correspond to TRBD1 or TRBD2 (5 bases each). This CDR3 contains 14 residues. Germline CDR1 SNHLY, CDR2 FYNNEI. V lost 7 bases to trimming and J lost 1 base, with 12 bases between them. The CDR3 DNA follows: TGTGCCAGCAATTCCGGGACGGGCACAGATACGCAGTATTTT. Protein sequence: CASNSGTGTDTQYF. The full variable domain, with the rest looked up from reference TRBV2 and TRBJ2-3, is EPEVTQTPSHQVTQMGQEVILRCVPISNHLYFYWYRQILGQKVEFLVSFYNNEISEKSEIFDDQFSVERPDGSNFTLKIRSTKLEDSAMYFCASNSGTGTDTQYFGPGTRLTVL.

The rearrangement uses TRBV6-5 and TRBJ1-2; 8 positions agree with TRBD1. Germline V gene lookup returns CDR1 MNHEY and CDR2 SVGAGI. The CDR3 runs 15 residues. V shed 7 bases, J shed 1 base, and the junction held 8 bases outside the gene matches. CDR3 nucleotides: TGTGCCAGCACGGACAGGGAAAGTAATAACTATGGCTACACCTTC. It is translated as CASTDRESNNYGYTF.